These 11 T cell receptor beta chains were sequenced from one sample in a study of CD8+CD57+ T cells in acquired aplastic anemia. Sequencing involved patients with CD8+CD57+ cell expansion previously shown by flow cytometry. It was genomic DNA that served as the template for profiling TCR beta VDJ and CDR3. TCRdb called the reads again in MiXCR, with one record for every CDR3 protein. The table has about 160,000 distinct CDR3 sequences, around half seen once. Source material: sorted CD4+, CD8+, or CD8+CD57+ T cells (not recorded which) from PBMCs. These receptors originate from a human donor with aplastic anemia.

The J gene is TRBJ1-3, the V gene TRBV7-2, with unresolved D. Trimming cost V 6 bases and J 0 bases, with 15 bases left between them. The CDR3 spans 16 residues. CDR1 SGHTA and CDR2 FQGNSA come from the germline V gene. The CDR3 sequence: CASSNQAILSGNTIYF. The CDR3 DNA reads TGTGCCAGCAGTAACCAGGCGATCCTCTCTGGAAACACCATATATTTT.

This clonotype was detected ten times or more. V usage is TRBV25-1 and J usage is TRBJ1-1; D is perhaps TRBD1 (5 bases). Trimming took off 8 bases at V and 5 bases at J, with 18 bases between the two ends. Germline V gene lookup returns CDR1 MGHDK and CDR2 SYGVNS. CDR3 length: 14 amino acids. This CDR3 reads CASPRGGGWTEAFF. The DNA of the CDR3 is TGTGCCAGCCCCCGGGGGGGGGGATGGACTGAAGCTTTCTTT.

This clonotype was seen a few times. The chain carries TRBV7-8 and TRBJ2-7, with 7 positions matching TRBD1. This CDR3 region has 14 residues. Germline CDR1 reads SGHVS; CDR2 reads FQNEAQ. Losses at the gene ends were 1 base for V and 3 bases for J; bases not matched to a gene: 3. In nucleotides, the CDR3 is TGTGCCAGCAGCTTAGGACACAGGGGCTACGAGCAGTACTTC. This gives the protein CASSLGHRGYEQYF.

This clonotype has a single count. This chain uses TRBV6-5 with TRBJ2-7; 7 positions agree with TRBD1. V lost 0 bases and J lost 4; bases outside the gene matches: 6. CDR3 length: 15 amino acids. CDR1 and CDR2 (germline): MNHEY, SVGAGI. CDR3 residues: CASSYSGTAKYEQYF. The CDR3 coding sequence is TGTGCCAGCAGTTACTCCGGGACAGCTAAATACGAGCAGTACTTC.

The V gene is TRBV10-2, the J gene TRBJ1-5; D gene ambiguous. The CDR3 consists of 13 residues. Germline loops: CDR1 WSHSY, CDR2 SAAADI. Trimming took off 6 bases at V and 0 bases at J, with 6 bases between the two ends. CDR3 region: CASRMDSNQPQHF. The CDR3 DNA reads TGCGCCAGCAGAATGGATAGCAATCAGCCCCAGCATTTT.

J is TRBJ2-7 and V is TRBV19, with 9 bases matching TRBD1. CDR1 LNHDA and CDR2 SQIVND come from the germline V gene (reference sequence). V was clipped by 9 bases and J by 3 bases; unmatched bases: 6. The CDR3 is 13 residues long. CDR3 coding DNA: TGTGCCAGCAGACAGGGGGGAAACTACGAGCAGTACTTC. This codes for CASRQGGNYEQYF.

The chain carries TRBV2 and TRBJ1-6; TRBD1 agrees at 8 bases. This CDR3 is 15 amino acids long. The germline gives CDR1 SNHLY, CDR2 FYNNEI. Trimming at V came to 10 bases and at J to 8 bases, leaving 13 bases not matched to a gene. CDR3 coding DNA: TGTGCCACCTCCTTGATGGAGACAGGGGATTCACCCCTCCACTTT. This translates into CATSLMETGDSPLHF.

This chain uses TRBV20-1 with TRBJ2-7; 11 bases map to TRBD1. This CDR3 is 14 amino acids long. Germline V gives CDR1 DFQATT, CDR2 SNEGSKA (reference sequence). As DNA, the CDR3 is TGCGGTGCTCTCTCGGACAGGGGGCTAAACGAGCAGTACGTC. This gives the protein CGALSDRGLNEQYV.

This rearrangement joins TRBV20-1 to TRBJ1-1; D remains unclear. Germline CDR1 is DFQATT and CDR2 is SNEGSKA (reference sequence). This CDR3 comprises 13 residues. V was clipped by 6 bases and J by 1 base, with 12 bases between them. CDR3 sequence: CSARKAENTEAFF. CDR3 nucleotide sequence: TGCAGTGCCCGAAAGGCGGAGAACACTGAAGCTTTCTTT.

This clonotype was counted ten times or more. V and J are TRBV7-9 and TRBJ2-7; D might be TRBD1 (6 bases). Germline assignment: CDR1 SEHNR and CDR2 FQNEAQ (reference sequence). The CDR3 has 15 amino acids. V was pared by 1 base and J by 1 base, with 11 bases between. CDR3 amino acids: CASSLGQAASYEQYV. The CDR3 region has the DNA TGTGCCAGCAGCTTAGGACAGGCCGCGTCCTACGAGCAGTACGTC.

This clonotype was seen many times. V gene TRBV19 combines with J gene TRBJ1-6; D ambiguous. CDR3 length equals 14 residues. Trimming took off 2 bases at V and 5 bases at J, with 7 bases between the two ends. Germline V lookup: CDR1 LNHDA, CDR2 SQIVND (reference sequence). CDR3 nucleotide sequence: TGTGCCAGTAGTATACGAGTTAATAATTCACCCCTCCACTTT. It translates to CASSIRVNNSPLHF.